The clone carrying this T cell receptor beta chain was seen more than once but under ten times. This entry is derived from a study of early T cells in non-severe SARS-CoV-2 infection. TCRdb re-called the 5' RACE reads through MiXCR, storing one row per CDR3 protein. The table has roughly 20,000 distinct CDR3 sequences, 5% to 6% seen once; the top ten hold approximately 15%. Trimming removed 4 bases from V and 1 base from J, with 13 bases in between. CDR1 and CDR2 from the germline V gene are SNHLY and FYNNEI. The CDR3 has 15 amino acids. The material was whole blood, obtained at baseline. The sequence came from an adult who was a healthcare worker with PCR-confirmed SARS-CoV-2 infection or an uninfected control (not recorded which). The chain couples TRBV2 to TRBJ1-1; D may be TRBD1 (6 bases). CDR3 loop: CASSGHKGGNTEAFF. Written as DNA, the CDR3 is TGTGCCAGCAGTGGGCATAAGGGGGGGAACACTGAAGCTTTCTTT.